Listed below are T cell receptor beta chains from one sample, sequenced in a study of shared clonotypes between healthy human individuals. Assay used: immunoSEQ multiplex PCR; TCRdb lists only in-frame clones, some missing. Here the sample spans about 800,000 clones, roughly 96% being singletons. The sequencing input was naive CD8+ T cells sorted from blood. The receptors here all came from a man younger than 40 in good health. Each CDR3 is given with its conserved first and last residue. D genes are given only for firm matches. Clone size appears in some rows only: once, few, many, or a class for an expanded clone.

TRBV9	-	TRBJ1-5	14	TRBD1	CASSPGQPNQPQHF	TGTGCCAGCAGCCCGGGACAGCCAAATCAGCCCCAGCATTTT
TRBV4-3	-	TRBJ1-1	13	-	CASSLNRATEAFF	TGCGCCAGCAGCCTCAATCGCGCGACTGAAGCTTTCTTT
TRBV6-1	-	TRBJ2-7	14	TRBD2	CASSAGLAPNEQYF	TGTGCCAGCAGTGCCGGACTAGCGCCCAACGAGCAGTACTTC
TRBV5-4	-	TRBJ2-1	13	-	CASSLIDGEGQFF	TGTGCCAGCAGCTTGATCGATGGGGAAGGGCAGTTCTTC
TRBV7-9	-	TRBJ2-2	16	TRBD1	CASSTSGTGNTGELFF	TGTGCCAGCAGCACTTCCGGGACAGGAAACACCGGGGAGCTGTTTTTT
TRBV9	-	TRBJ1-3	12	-	CASSVSGNTIYF	TGTGCCAGCAGCGTCTCTGGAAACACCATATATTTT
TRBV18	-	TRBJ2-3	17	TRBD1	CASSLGTGSTITDTQYF	TGTGCCAGCTCACTGGGGACAGGGAGTACAATCACAGATACGCAGTATTTT
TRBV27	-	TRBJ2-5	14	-	CASSSWRGQETQYF	TGTGCCAGCAGTTCATGGAGGGGTCAAGAGACCCAGTACTTC
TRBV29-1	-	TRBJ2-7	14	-	CSIVRTGRLHEQYF	TGCAGCATTGTGCGCACAGGGCGCCTACACGAGCAGTACTTC
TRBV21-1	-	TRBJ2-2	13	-	CASRGWATGELFF	TGTGCCAGCAGGGGATGGGCCACCGGGGAGCTGTTTTTT
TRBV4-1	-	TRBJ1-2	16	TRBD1	CASSQGLDRVEGGYTF	TGCGCCAGCAGCCAAGGGCTCGACAGGGTTGAGGGTGGCTACACCTTC
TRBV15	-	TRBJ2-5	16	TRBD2	CATSGGTSGMTETQYF	TGTGCCACCAGCGGGGGGACTAGCGGGATGACGGAGACCCAGTACTTC
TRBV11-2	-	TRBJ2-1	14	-	CASSEKPSYNEQFF	TGTGCCAGCAGCGAAAAGCCCTCCTACAATGAGCAGTTCTTC
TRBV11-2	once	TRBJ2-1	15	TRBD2	CASSLGLAVHNEQFF	TGTGCCAGCAGCTTAGGGCTAGCGGTTCACAATGAGCAGTTCTTC
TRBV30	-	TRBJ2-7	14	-	CAWSVTGSGYEQYF	TGTGCCTGGAGTGTCACCGGGAGTGGCTACGAGCAGTACTTC
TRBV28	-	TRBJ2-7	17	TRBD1	CASSYRGRLPFSYEQYF	TGTGCCAGCAGCTACAGGGGGCGGCTCCCGTTTTCCTACGAGCAGTACTTC
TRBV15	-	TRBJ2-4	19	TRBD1	CATSRDRFPERTGSNIQYF	TGTGCCACCAGCAGAGATCGTTTCCCAGAGAGGACAGGAAGTAACATTCAGTACTTC
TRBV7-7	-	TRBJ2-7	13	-	CASSRDLGYEQYF	TGTGCTAGCAGCCGGGACTTGGGGTACGAGCAGTACTTC
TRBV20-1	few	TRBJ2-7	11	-	CSARVSYEQYF	TGCAGTGCTAGAGTTTCCTACGAGCAGTACTTC
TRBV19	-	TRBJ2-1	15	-	CASSIVSVSYNEQFF	TGTGCCAGTAGTATTGTCAGCGTATCCTACAATGAGCAGTTCTTC
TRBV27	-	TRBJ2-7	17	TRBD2	CASSLLGTSGAHYEQYF	TGTGCCAGCAGTTTACTCGGGACTAGCGGGGCACACTACGAGCAGTACTTC
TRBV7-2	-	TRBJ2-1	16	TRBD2	CASSLAGLAVWDEQFF	TGTGCCAGCAGCTTAGCTGGACTAGCGGTCTGGGATGAGCAGTTCTTC
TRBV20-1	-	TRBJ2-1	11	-	CSARASHEQFF	TGCAGTGCTAGGGCTAGTCATGAGCAGTTCTTC
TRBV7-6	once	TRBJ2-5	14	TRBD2	CASSSGLAVETQYF	TGTGCCAGCAGTTCGGGACTAGCGGTGGAGACCCAGTACTTC
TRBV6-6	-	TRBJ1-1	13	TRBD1	CASGDRVNTEAFF	TGTGCCAGCGGCGACAGGGTAAACACTGAAGCTTTCTTT
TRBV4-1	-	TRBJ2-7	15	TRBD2	CASSPRTSGSYEQYF	TGCGCCAGCAGCCCAAGGACTAGCGGGAGCTACGAGCAGTACTTC
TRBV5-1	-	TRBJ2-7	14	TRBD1	CASFPGQGQYEQYF	TGCGCCAGCTTTCCGGGACAGGGACAATACGAGCAGTACTTC
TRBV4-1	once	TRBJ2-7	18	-	CASSLGSPLTGRSYEQYF	TGCGCCAGCAGCCTCGGTTCCCCCTTGACGGGAAGGAGCTACGAGCAGTACTTC
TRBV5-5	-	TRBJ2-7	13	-	CASSLGFPYEQYF	TGTGCCAGCAGCTTGGGGTTCCCCTACGAGCAGTACTTC
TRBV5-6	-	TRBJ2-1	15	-	CASSSRDTLYNEQFF	TGTGCCAGCAGCTCAAGGGACACACTATACAATGAGCAGTTCTTC
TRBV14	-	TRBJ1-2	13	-	CASSQASSYGYTF	TGTGCCAGCAGCCAAGCTTCCAGCTATGGCTACACCTTC
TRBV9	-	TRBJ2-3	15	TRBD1	CASNPGTGVTDTQYF	TGTGCCAGCAACCCCGGGACAGGGGTAACAGATACGCAGTATTTT
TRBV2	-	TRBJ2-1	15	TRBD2	CATKNRREGYNEQFF	TGTGCCACCAAGAACCGGCGGGAGGGCTACAATGAGCAGTTCTTC
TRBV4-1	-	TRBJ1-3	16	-	CASSLVLDSSGNTIYF	TGCGCCAGCAGCCTCGTACTGGACAGCTCTGGAAACACCATATATTTT
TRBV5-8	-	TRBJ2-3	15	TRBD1	CASSAGQAGTDTQYF	TGTGCCAGCAGCGCTGGACAGGCGGGCACAGATACGCAGTATTTT
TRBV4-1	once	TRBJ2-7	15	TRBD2	CASSQDSGAAYEQYF	TGCGCCAGCAGCCAAGATAGCGGGGCAGCCTACGAGCAGTACTTC
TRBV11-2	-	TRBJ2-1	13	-	CASSLSGHNEQFF	TGTGCCAGCAGCTTATCTGGACACAATGAGCAGTTCTTC
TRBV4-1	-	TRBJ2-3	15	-	CASTHRVGETDTQYF	TGCGCCAGCACCCACAGGGTGGGCGAGACAGATACGCAGTATTTT
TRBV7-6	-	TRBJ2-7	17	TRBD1	CASSNGQGRTGSYEQYF	TGTGCCAGCAGCAACGGACAGGGGCGGACAGGATCGTACGAGCAGTACTTC
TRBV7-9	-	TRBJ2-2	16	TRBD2	CASSLDLAGGTGELFF	TGTGCCAGCAGCTTAGACCTAGCGGGAGGAACCGGGGAGCTGTTTTTT
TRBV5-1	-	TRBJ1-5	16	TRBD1	CASSLEGTGGHQPQHF	TGCGCCAGCAGCTTGGAGGGGACAGGGGGACATCAGCCCCAGCATTTT
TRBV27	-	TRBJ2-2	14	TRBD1	CASSFLQGYGELFF	TGTGCCAGCAGTTTTTTACAGGGGTACGGGGAGCTGTTTTTT
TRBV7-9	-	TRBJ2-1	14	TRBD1	CASSSGTGGNEQFF	TGTGCCAGCAGCTCCGGGACAGGGGGCAATGAGCAGTTCTTC
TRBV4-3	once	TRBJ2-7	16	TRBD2	CASSQGTSGISYEQYF	TGCGCCAGCAGCCAAGGGACTAGCGGGATCTCCTACGAGCAGTACTTC
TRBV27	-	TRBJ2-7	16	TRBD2	CASSSGLAASSYEQYF	TGTGCCAGCAGTTCGGGACTAGCGGCGAGCTCCTACGAGCAGTACTTC
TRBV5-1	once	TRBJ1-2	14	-	CASSADGITPGYTF	TGCGCCAGCAGCGCCGACGGGATAACGCCTGGCTACACCTTC
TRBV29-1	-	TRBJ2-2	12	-	CSVVGPHGELFF	TGCAGCGTTGTAGGGCCCCACGGGGAGCTGTTTTTT
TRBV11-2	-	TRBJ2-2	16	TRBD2	CASSITTSGNVGELFF	TGTGCCAGCAGCATCACGACTAGCGGGAACGTCGGGGAGCTGTTTTTT
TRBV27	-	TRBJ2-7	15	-	CASSLSVADNYEQYF	TGTGCCAGCAGCCTAAGTGTGGCGGACAACTACGAGCAGTACTTC
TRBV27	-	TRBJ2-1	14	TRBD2	CASSYRGAYNEQFF	TGTGCCAGCAGTTATCGGGGGGCCTACAATGAGCAGTTCTTC
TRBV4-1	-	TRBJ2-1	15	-	CASSQVGTLDGEQFF	TGCGCCAGCAGCCAAGTGGGGACGCTGGATGGTGAGCAGTTCTTC
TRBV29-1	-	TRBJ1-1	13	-	CSVESDRPMEAFF	TGCAGCGTTGAATCCGACCGCCCCATGGAAGCTTTCTTT
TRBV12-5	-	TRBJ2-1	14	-	CASGLDGVNNEQFF	TGTGCTAGTGGTTTGGACGGAGTGAACAATGAGCAGTTCTTC
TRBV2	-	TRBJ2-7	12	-	CASSVGNYEQYF	TGTGCCAGCAGTGTTGGGAACTACGAGCAGTACTTC
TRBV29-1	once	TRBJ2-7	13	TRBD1	CSVAGQGSYEQYF	TGCAGCGTTGCGGGACAGGGTTCCTACGAGCAGTACTTC
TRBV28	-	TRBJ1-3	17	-	CASSFRAGPSSGNTIYF	TGTGCCAGCAGTTTCCGGGCAGGACCTTCCTCTGGAAACACCATATATTTT
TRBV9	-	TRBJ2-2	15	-	CASSKDSPNTGELFF	TGTGCCAGCAGCAAGGACTCTCCGAACACCGGGGAGCTGTTTTTT